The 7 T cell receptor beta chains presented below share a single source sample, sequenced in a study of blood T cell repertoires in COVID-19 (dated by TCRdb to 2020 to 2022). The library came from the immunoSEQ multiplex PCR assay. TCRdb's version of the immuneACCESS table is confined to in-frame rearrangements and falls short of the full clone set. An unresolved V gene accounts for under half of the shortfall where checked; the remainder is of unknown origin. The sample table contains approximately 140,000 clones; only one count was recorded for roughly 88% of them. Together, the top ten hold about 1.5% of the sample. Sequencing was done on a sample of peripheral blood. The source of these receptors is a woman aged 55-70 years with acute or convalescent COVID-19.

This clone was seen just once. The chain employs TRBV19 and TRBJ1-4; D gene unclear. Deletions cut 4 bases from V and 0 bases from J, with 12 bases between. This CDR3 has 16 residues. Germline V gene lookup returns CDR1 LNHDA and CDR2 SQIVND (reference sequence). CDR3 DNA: TGTGCCAGTAGTAGGAACCGGGATACAACTAATGAAAAACTGTTTTTT. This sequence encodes CASSRNRDTTNEKLFF. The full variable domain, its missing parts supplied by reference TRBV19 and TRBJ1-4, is DGGITQSPKYLFRKEGQNVTLSCEQNLNHDAMYWYRQDPGQGLRLIYYSQIVNDFQKGDIAEGYSVSREKKESFPLTVTSAQKNPTAFYLCASSRNRDTTNEKLFFGSGTQLSVL.

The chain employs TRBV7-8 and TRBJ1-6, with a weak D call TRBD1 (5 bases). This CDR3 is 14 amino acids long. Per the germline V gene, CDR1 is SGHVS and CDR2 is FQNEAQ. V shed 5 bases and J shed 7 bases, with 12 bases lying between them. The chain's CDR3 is CASSLTAGNSPLHF. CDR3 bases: TGTGCCAGCAGCCTAACGGCAGGGAATTCACCCCTCCACTTT.

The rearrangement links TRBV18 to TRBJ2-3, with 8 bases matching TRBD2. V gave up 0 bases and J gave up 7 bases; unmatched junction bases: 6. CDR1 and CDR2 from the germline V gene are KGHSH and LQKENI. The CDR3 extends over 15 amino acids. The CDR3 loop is CASSPPGLGGNTQYF. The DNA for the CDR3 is TGTGCCAGCTCACCACCGGGACTAGGTGGGAATACGCAGTATTTT.

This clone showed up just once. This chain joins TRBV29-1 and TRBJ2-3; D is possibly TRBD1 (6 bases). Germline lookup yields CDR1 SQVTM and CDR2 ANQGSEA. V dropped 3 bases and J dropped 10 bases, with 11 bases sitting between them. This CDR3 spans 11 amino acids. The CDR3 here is CSVERDNPQYF. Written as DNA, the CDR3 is TGCAGCGTTGAGAGGGACAATCCGCAGTATTTT.

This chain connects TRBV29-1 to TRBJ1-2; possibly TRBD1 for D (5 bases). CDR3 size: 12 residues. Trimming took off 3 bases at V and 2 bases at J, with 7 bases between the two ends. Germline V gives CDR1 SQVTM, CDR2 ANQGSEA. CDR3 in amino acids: CSVEEGNYGYTF. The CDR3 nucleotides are TGCAGCGTTGAGGAGGGGAACTATGGCTACACCTTC.

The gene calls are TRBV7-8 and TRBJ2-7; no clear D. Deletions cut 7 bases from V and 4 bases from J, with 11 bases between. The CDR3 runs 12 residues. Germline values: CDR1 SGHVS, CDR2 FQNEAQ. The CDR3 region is CASTSWLYEQYF. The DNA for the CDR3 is TGTGCCAGCACTTCGTGGCTGTACGAGCAGTACTTC. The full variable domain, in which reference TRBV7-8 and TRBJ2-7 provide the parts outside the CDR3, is GAGVSQSPRYKVAKRGQDVALRCDPISGHVSLFWYQQALGQGPEFLTYFQNEAQLDKSGLPSDRFFAERPEGSVSTLKIQRTQQEDSAVYLCASTSWLYEQYFGPGTRLTVT.

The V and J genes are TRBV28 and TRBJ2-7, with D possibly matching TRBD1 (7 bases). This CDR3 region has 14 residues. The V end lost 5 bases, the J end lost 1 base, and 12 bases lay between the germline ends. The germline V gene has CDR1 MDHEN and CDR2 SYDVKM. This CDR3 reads CASSAPGGSYEQYF. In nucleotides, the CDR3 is TGTGCCAGCAGTGCCCCAGGGGGGTCCTACGAGCAGTACTTC.